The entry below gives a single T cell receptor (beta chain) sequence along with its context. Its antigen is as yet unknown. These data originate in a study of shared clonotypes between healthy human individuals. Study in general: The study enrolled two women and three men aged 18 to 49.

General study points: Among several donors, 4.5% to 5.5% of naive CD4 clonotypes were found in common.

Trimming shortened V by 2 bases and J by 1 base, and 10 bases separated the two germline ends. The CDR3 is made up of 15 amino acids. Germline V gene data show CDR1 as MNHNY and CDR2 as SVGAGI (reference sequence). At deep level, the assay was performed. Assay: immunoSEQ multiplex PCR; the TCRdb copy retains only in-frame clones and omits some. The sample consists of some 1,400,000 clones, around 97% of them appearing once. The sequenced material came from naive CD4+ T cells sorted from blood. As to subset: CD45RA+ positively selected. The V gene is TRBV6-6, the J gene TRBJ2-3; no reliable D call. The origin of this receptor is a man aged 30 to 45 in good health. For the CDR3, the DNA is TGTGCCAGCAGTTACGGGCGCGCCGGCACAGATACGCAGTATTTT. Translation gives CASSYGRAGTDTQYF.